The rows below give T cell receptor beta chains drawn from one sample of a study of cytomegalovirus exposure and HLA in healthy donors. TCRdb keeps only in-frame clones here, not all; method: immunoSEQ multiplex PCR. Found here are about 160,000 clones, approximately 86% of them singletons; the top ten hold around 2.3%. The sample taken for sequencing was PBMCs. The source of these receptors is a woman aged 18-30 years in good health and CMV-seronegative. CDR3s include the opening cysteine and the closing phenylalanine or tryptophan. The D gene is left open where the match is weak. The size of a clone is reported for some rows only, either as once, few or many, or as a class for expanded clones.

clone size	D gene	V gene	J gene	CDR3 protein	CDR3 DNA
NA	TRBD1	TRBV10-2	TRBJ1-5	CASDPSGGWSNQPQHF	TGCGCCAGCGATCCCTCAGGGGGCTGGAGCAATCAGCCCCAGCATTTT
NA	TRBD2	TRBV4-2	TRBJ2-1	CASSQDLSGARYNEQFF	TGTGCCAGCAGCCAAGATCTCAGCGGGGCAAGATACAATGAGCAGTTCTTC
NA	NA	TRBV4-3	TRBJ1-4	CASSQGLGGNEKLFF	TGCGCCAGCAGCCAAGGTCTTGGAGGGAATGAAAAACTGTTTTTT
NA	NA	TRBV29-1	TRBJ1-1	CSGNYRETEAFF	TGCAGCGGCAACTACCGGGAGACTGAAGCTTTCTTT
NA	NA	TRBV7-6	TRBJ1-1	CASSLLQGPDTEAFF	TGTGCCAGCAGCTTACTCCAGGGCCCGGACACTGAAGCTTTCTTT
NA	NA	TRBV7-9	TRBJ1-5	CASSLRRGANQPQHF	TGTGCCAGCAGCTTAAGGCGGGGGGCCAATCAGCCCCAGCATTTT
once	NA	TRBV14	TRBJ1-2	CASSQERTGNYGYTF	TGTGCCAGCAGCCAAGAGAGGACGGGGAATTATGGCTACACCTTC
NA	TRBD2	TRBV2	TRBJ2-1	CASMGTSGGAGEQFF	TGTGCCAGCATGGGGACTAGCGGGGGGGCAGGTGAGCAGTTCTTC
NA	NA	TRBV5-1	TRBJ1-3	CASSLEPTTWVSGNTIYF	TGCGCCAGCAGCTTGGAACCCACTACCTGGGTATCTGGAAACACCATATATTTT
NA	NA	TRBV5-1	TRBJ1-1	CASSGTTSNTEAFF	TGCGCCAGCAGCGGAACGACATCGAACACTGAAGCTTTCTTT
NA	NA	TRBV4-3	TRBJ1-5	CASSQEFYSNQPQHF	TGCGCCAGCAGCCAAGAATTCTATAGCAATCAGCCCCAGCATTTT
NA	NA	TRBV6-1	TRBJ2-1	CASSEALDEQFF	TGTGCCAGCAGTGAAGCGCTAGATGAGCAGTTCTTC
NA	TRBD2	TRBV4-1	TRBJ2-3	CASSHVAGGGTDTQYF	TGCGCCAGCAGCCATGTAGCGGGAGGCGGAACAGATACGCAGTATTTT
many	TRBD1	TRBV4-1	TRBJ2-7	CASSQRTGDEQYF	TGCGCCAGCAGCCAGAGGACAGGGGACGAGCAGTACTTC
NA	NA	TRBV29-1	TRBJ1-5	CSVEDPGDQPQHF	TGCAGCGTTGAGGATCCGGGGGATCAGCCCCAGCATTTT
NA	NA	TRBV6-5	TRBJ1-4	CASSLTGTSEKLFF	TGTGCCAGCAGCCTGACCGGGACTAGTGAAAAACTGTTTTTT
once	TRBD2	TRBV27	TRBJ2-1	CASSIFGTSVLRGDEQFF	TGTGCCAGCTCCATTTTCGGGACTAGCGTTCTTAGAGGCGATGAGCAGTTCTTC
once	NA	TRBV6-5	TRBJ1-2	CASSERTGNLYGYTF	TGTGCCAGCAGCGAGCGTACAGGGAACCTTTATGGCTACACCTTC
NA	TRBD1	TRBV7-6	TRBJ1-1	CASSSGTGVYTEAFF	TGTGCCAGCAGCTCAGGGACAGGGGTTTACACTGAAGCTTTCTTT
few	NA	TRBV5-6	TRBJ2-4	CASSGLAKNIQYF	TGTGCCAGCAGCGGACTAGCCAAAAACATTCAGTACTTC
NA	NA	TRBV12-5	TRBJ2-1	CASGLSTGMIVNEQFF	TGTGCTAGTGGTTTGTCAACAGGGATGATCGTAAATGAGCAGTTCTTC
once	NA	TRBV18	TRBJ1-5	CASSPPRVRDSNQPQHF	TGTGCCAGCTCACCTCCTAGAGTGCGTGATAGCAATCAGCCCCAGCATTTT
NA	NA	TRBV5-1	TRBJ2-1	CASSLATGYNEQFF	TGCGCCAGCAGCTTGGCGACTGGATACAATGAGCAGTTCTTC
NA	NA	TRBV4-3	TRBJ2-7	CASSQSDLSSYEQYF	TGCGCCAGCAGCCAAAGCGACTTGAGCTCCTACGAGCAGTACTTC
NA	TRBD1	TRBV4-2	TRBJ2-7	CASAAGTGLSTTYEQYF	TGTGCCAGCGCTGCTGGGACAGGCCTATCCACCACCTACGAGCAGTACTTC
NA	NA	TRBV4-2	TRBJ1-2	CASSQDKSGYGYTF	TGTGCCAGCAGCCAAGACAAGAGTGGCTATGGCTACACCTTC
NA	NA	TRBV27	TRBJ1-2	CASTLRGGWAAYGYTF	TGTGCCAGCACCTTACGGGGAGGGTGGGCCGCATATGGCTACACCTTC
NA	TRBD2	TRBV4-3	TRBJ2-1	CASSQGGAGVSYNEQFF	TGCGCCAGCAGCCAAGGGGGAGCGGGAGTGTCCTACAATGAGCAGTTCTTC
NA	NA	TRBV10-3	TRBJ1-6	CAIRAAGDSPLHF	TGTGCCATCAGGGCGGCCGGGGATTCACCCCTCCACTTT
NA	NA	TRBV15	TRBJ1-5	CATSIFGGANMVNQPQHF	TGTGCCACCAGCATCTTCGGGGGGGCGAACATGGTCAATCAGCCCCAGCATTTT
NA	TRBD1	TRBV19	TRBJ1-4	CASSMGRGPGTDNEKLFF	TGTGCCAGTAGTATGGGAAGGGGGCCCGGGACGGATAATGAAAAACTGTTTTTT
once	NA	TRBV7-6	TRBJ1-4	CASSLGSGPRSGNEKLFF	TGTGCCAGCAGCCTGGGGTCCGGGCCACGAAGCGGGAATGAAAAACTGTTTTTT
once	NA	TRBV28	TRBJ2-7	CASSLQDSFSYEQYF	TGTGCCAGCAGTTTACAGGACAGTTTCTCCTACGAGCAGTACTTC
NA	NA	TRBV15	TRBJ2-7	CATSREGGYEQYF	TGTGCCACCAGCAGAGAGGGAGGTTACGAGCAGTACTTC
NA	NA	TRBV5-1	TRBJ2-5	CASRTDLQETQYF	TGCGCCAGCAGAACCGACTTACAAGAGACCCAGTACTTC